This T cell receptor beta chain was profiled in a study of cytomegalovirus exposure and HLA in healthy donors. Points from the study as a whole: The productive fraction for most TCR beta V segments was about 90% or about 30% in an earlier analysis. Looking again later, the authors saw that most CMV-associated TCR beta chains seemed HLA-restricted. As a later analysis showed, several of the most significant clusters appeared to be linked to common viral pathogens.

Germline CDR1 is MDHEN and CDR2 is SYDVKM. The CDR3 has 18 residues. The PCR made use of 60 Vbeta and 13 Jbeta primers. TCRdb's copy holds only in-frame clones and misses some; the assay was immunoSEQ multiplex PCR. The sample lists about 190,000 clones; over 70% were seen once. This clone has only a few counts. Antigen: not known. The specimen was PBMCs. V is TRBV28 and J is TRBJ2-5, with TRBD1 matching 7 bases. The J call is uncertain, as TRBJ2-7 better fits the DNA end. This TCR was sampled from a woman in her thirties in good health and CMV-seropositive. The CDR3 region is CASSLNRDSRSSSYEQYF. The CDR3 DNA sequence: TGTGCCAGCAGTTTAAACCGGGACAGCAGATCTAGCTCCTACGAGCAGTACTTC.